The sequence of this T cell receptor (beta chain) was determined in a study of CD4 T cells in relation to SARS-CoV-2 and coronaviruses. The ends were cut back, 3 bases at V and 0 bases at J, with 6 bases in the middle. This CDR3 comprises 12 residues. From germline, CDR1 is DFQATT and CDR2 SNEGSKA (reference sequence). With regard to this clone: The target antigen is unknown.

The method was immunoSEQ multiplex PCR; TCRdb's version includes in-frame clones alone and lacks a portion of them. Of some 30,000 clones listed, 76% were seen once; the top ten hold about a sixth. Before the COVID-19 pandemic, during about 2010-2018, CD4+ T cells were taken from unexposed donors. After more than eight days of culture, CD4+ T cells were isolated. The V and J genes are TRBV20-1 and TRBJ2-7; no clear D gene. Sequencing used CD4+ T cells from PBMCs, cultured in vitro. The source of this sequence is a human donor in good health. The CDR3 DNA reads TGCAGTGCTAGTTCTGGCTCCTACGAGCAGTACTTC. It specifies CSASSGSYEQYF.